These T cell receptor beta chains were read from a single sample in a study of blood T cell repertoires in COVID-19. TCRdb keeps only in-frame clones here, not all; method: immunoSEQ multiplex PCR. The table has just under 90,000 clones, about 88% seen once; the top ten hold about 3%. The sequenced sample consisted of peripheral blood. Receptor source: a woman of 80 years or more with acute or convalescent COVID-19. CDR3s include the opening cysteine and the closing phenylalanine or tryptophan. A D gene is named only where the DNA matches it firmly. Size values are once, few and many counts, or a class for expanded clones, and some rows have none.

TRBJ2-5 | - | TRBV18 | - | CASSPGAQETQYF | TGTGCCAGCTCACCAGGGGCACAAGAGACCCAGTACTTC
TRBJ2-2 | - | TRBV7-2 | once | CASSLVSREDTGELFF | TGTGCCAGCAGCTTAGTCTCGCGCGAAGATACCGGGGAGCTGTTTTTT
TRBJ1-3 | - | TRBV24-1 | - | CATSDVPGNTIYF | TGTGCCACCAGTGATGTCCCAGGGAACACCATATATTTT
TRBJ1-2 | TRBD1 | TRBV6-1 | - | CASSESGGYGYTF | TGTGCCAGCAGTGAATCAGGGGGGTATGGCTACACCTTC
TRBJ1-1 | - | TRBV7-8 | - | CASSFGRETEAFF | TGTGCCAGCAGCTTCGGACGGGAGACTGAAGCTTTCTTT
TRBJ1-2 | TRBD1 | TRBV4-3 | - | CASSPWTGASQSYTF | TGCGCCAGCAGCCCTTGGACAGGGGCATCCCAGAGCTACACCTTC
TRBJ1-1 | - | TRBV27 | - | CASRGRTGFGTEAFF | TGTGCCAGCAGGGGAAGAACAGGGTTCGGCACTGAAGCTTTCTTT
TRBJ1-3 | - | TRBV28 | - | CASSLGGAGNTIYF | TGTGCCAGCAGTTTAGGGGGGGCTGGAAACACCATATATTTT
TRBJ2-7 | - | TRBV15 | - | CATSREIPEGSYEQYF | TGTGCCACCAGCAGAGAGATCCCCGAGGGATCCTACGAGCAGTACTTC
TRBJ2-7 | - | TRBV3-1/TRBV3-2 | - | CASSQDPPGRSHEQYF | TGTGCCAGCAGCCAAGATCCCCCAGGCAGGTCCCACGAGCAGTACTTC
TRBJ1-5 | - | TRBV6-2/TRBV6-3 | few | CASSYEFRNQPQHF | TGTGCCAGCAGTTACGAGTTCAGGAATCAGCCCCAGCATTTT
TRBJ1-2 | TRBD1 | TRBV30 | - | CAWSMTGGVVLGYTF | TGTGCCTGGAGTATGACAGGGGGCGTCGTTTTAGGCTACACCTTC
TRBJ1-3 | TRBD1 | TRBV6-6 | - | CASGQGGSGNTIYF | TGTGCCAGCGGACAGGGGGGCTCTGGAAACACCATATATTTT
TRBJ1-1 | TRBD1 | TRBV18 | - | CASSRPTGAATEAFF | TGTGCCAGCTCCCGACCGACAGGGGCGGCCACTGAAGCTTTCTTT
TRBJ1-1 | - | TRBV4-1 | - | CASSLWTANTEAFF | TGCGCCAGCAGCCTCTGGACAGCGAACACTGAAGCTTTCTTT
TRBJ1-5 | TRBD1 | TRBV27 | - | CASSLFGTGINQPQHF | TGTGCCAGCAGTTTGTTCGGGACAGGAATAAATCAGCCCCAGCATTTT
TRBJ1-5 | - | TRBV7-2 | - | CASSLASQPQHF | TGTGCCAGCAGCTTAGCTAGTCAGCCCCAGCATTTT
TRBJ2-7 | - | TRBV18 | - | CASSPPTGGSYEQYF | TGTGCCAGCTCACCACCAACAGGTGGATCCTACGAGCAGTACTTC
TRBJ1-2 | TRBD1 | TRBV6-5 | - | CASRQTGDLLSGYTF | TGTGCCAGCAGGCAAACAGGGGACCTTCTCTCTGGCTACACCTTC
TRBJ2-5 | - | TRBV5-1 | once | CASSPGQRGGQETQYF | TGCGCCAGCAGCCCAGGGCAGAGAGGGGGTCAAGAGACCCAGTACTTC
TRBJ1-4 | TRBD1 | TRBV11-2 | - | CASRDRGRANEKLFF | TGTGCCAGCAGGGACAGGGGGAGGGCTAATGAAAAACTGTTTTTT
TRBJ1-3 | TRBD1 | TRBV27 | - | CASRRTGSGNTIYF | TGTGCCAGCAGGCGGACAGGGTCCGGAAACACCATATATTTT
TRBJ2-7 | TRBD2 | TRBV6-2/TRBV6-3 | once | CASSYRSSGMYEQYF | TGTGCCAGCAGTTACCGCTCTAGCGGGATGTACGAGCAGTACTTC
TRBJ2-1 | TRBD1 | TRBV10-3 | - | CAISPGQGAGNEQFF | TGTGCCATCAGCCCGGGACAGGGGGCGGGTAATGAGCAGTTCTTC
TRBJ2-7 | TRBD1 | TRBV5-1 | - | CASSTGQAQTYEQYF | TGCGCCAGCAGCACTGGACAGGCACAGACCTACGAGCAGTACTTC
TRBJ1-4 | - | TRBV6-2/TRBV6-3 | - | CASSYSQGFDEKLFF | TGTGCCAGCAGTTACTCCCAGGGATTTGACGAAAAACTGTTTTTT
TRBJ1-1 | - | TRBV19 | - | CASTLQGQKAFF | TGTGCCAGTACCTTGCAAGGACAGAAAGCTTTCTTT
TRBJ1-4 | TRBD1 | TRBV6-4 | few | CASSDFGQGSSRNEKLFF | TGTGCCAGCAGTGACTTTGGACAGGGGTCCAGCCGAAATGAAAAACTGTTTTTT
TRBJ2-3 | - | TRBV5-4 | - | CASSFKAAGTDTQYF | TGTGCCAGCAGCTTTAAGGCAGCGGGCACAGATACGCAGTATTTT
TRBJ2-1 | - | TRBV4-1 | - | CASSQDKWDSSNEQFF | TGCGCCAGCAGCCAAGACAAATGGGACTCCAGCAATGAGCAGTTCTTC
TRBJ1-6 | TRBD1 | TRBV6-4 | - | CASSVDRGSSPLHF | TGTGCCAGCAGTGTTGACAGGGGGAGTTCACCCCTCCACTTT
TRBJ2-2 | TRBD1 | TRBV11-2 | - | CASSSIRQGVNTGELFF | TGTGCCAGCAGCTCCATTAGGCAGGGGGTGAACACCGGGGAGCTGTTTTTT
TRBJ1-2 | TRBD1 | TRBV18 | once | CASSSTGGSYGYTF | TGTGCCAGCTCATCGACAGGGGGCTCCTATGGCTACACCTTC
TRBJ1-3 | - | TRBV18 | - | CASSPQTEDTIYF | TGTGCCAGCTCACCGCAGACAGAGGACACCATATATTTT
TRBJ1-2 | - | TRBV15 | - | CATSRDPAGYGYTF | TGTGCCACCAGCAGAGATCCGGCAGGCTATGGCTACACCTTC
TRBJ2-5 | - | TRBV5-4 | - | CASSFRQETQYF | TGTGCCAGCAGCTTCCGGCAAGAGACCCAGTACTTC
TRBJ1-4 | - | TRBV21-1 | once | CASSKSGSQGCEKLFF | TGTGCCAGCAGCAAAAGCGGGAGCCAGGGGTGTGAAAAACTGTTTTTT
TRBJ2-7 | - | TRBV2 | - | CASRQGNEQYF | TGTGCCAGCAGACAGGGAAACGAGCAGTACTTC
TRBJ1-5 | - | TRBV11-3 | - | CASSPRRDGDSNQPQHF | TGTGCCAGCAGCCCCCGGCGTGACGGAGATAGCAATCAGCCCCAGCATTTT
TRBJ2-7 | TRBD1 | TRBV5-1 | - | CASSALGTGIAYEQYF | TGCGCCAGCAGCGCACTTGGGACAGGAATTGCCTACGAGCAGTACTTC
TRBJ2-7 | - | TRBV7-2 | - | CASSTTVMGEQYF | TGTGCCAGCAGCACGACAGTTATGGGTGAGCAGTACTTC
TRBJ2-3 | - | TRBV11-2 | - | CATSLTGDQADTQYF | TGTGCCACCAGCCTAACAGGAGACCAAGCAGATACGCAGTATTTT
TRBJ2-1 | - | TRBV7-2 | - | CASSLYGLSEQFF | TGTGCCAGCAGCCTCTACGGACTATCCGAGCAGTTCTTC
TRBJ2-5 | TRBD2 | TRBV7-9 | - | CASRYAGDQYF | TGTGCCAGCAGATATGCGGGGGACCAGTACTTC
TRBJ2-7 | - | TRBV3-1/TRBV3-2 | few | CASSQWDISPYEQYF | TGTGCCAGCAGCCAATGGGACATCAGCCCTTACGAGCAGTACTTC
TRBJ1-2 | - | TRBV15 | - | CATSRDGRDGYTF | TGTGCCACCAGCAGAGATGGGAGGGATGGCTACACCTTC
TRBJ1-2 | - | TRBV7-8 | - | CASSPRQNGYTF | TGTGCCAGCAGCCCGCGACAGAATGGCTACACCTTC
TRBJ2-5 | TRBD2 | TRBV4-1 | - | CASSQGLSGEETQYF | TGCGCCAGCAGCCAAGGGTTGAGCGGGGAAGAGACCCAGTACTTC
TRBJ1-4 | TRBD1 | TRBV9 | once | CASSSRTGNSEKLFF | TGTGCCAGCAGCTCTCGGACAGGGAACTCTGAAAAACTGTTTTTT
TRBJ1-2 | TRBD1 | TRBV10-3 | - | CAISGGPTGGRINYGYTF | TGTGCCATCAGTGGCGGCCCTACAGGGGGCCGTATTAACTATGGCTACACCTTC
TRBJ2-2 | TRBD1 | TRBV6-6 | - | CASSYAQGTDTGELFF | TGTGCCAGCAGTTACGCCCAGGGGACAGACACCGGGGAGCTGTTTTTT
TRBJ2-1 | TRBD2 | TRBV4-3 | - | CASSLSGGFYNEQFF | TGCGCCAGCAGCCTTAGCGGGGGGTTCTACAATGAGCAGTTCTTC
TRBJ2-5 | - | TRBV7-9 | - | CASSLMTAQETQYF | TGTGCCAGCAGCTTAATGACAGCCCAAGAGACCCAGTACTTC
TRBJ2-1 | TRBD2 | TRBV6-2/TRBV6-3 | - | CASSWTSGRGRDNEQFF | TGTGCCAGCAGTTGGACTAGCGGGAGGGGGCGAGACAATGAGCAGTTCTTC